The source of this T cell receptor (beta chain) is a study of T cell changes during pregnancy in multiple sclerosis. The assay was immunoSEQ multiplex PCR, and TCRdb's table has in-frame clones only and misses some. Of around 26,000 clones in the sample, approximately 90% are singletons; the top ten hold 0.65% to 0.85%. The specimen comprised CD4+ T cells from peripheral blood mononuclear cells, sampled in the first trimester of pregnancy. The sequence derives from a female donor in good health, enrolled as a control in a pregnancy study.

The CDR3 DNA is TGTGCCTGGACAGGGGGCGCGGGGTACGAGCAGTACTTC. As protein: CAWTGGAGYEQYF. The V and J genes are TRBV30 and TRBJ2-7; TRBD1 agrees at 8 bases. CDR1 GTSNPN and CDR2 SVGIG come from the germline V gene (reference sequence). This CDR3 is 13 amino acids long. J was trimmed by 4 bases and V by 4 bases; bases with no gene match: 6.